The 16 T cell receptor beta chains reported below all come from one sample, sequenced in a study of T cell changes during pregnancy in multiple sclerosis. Measured with immunoSEQ multiplex PCR; TCRdb has only the in-frame clones, and not every one. The sample carries approximately 110,000 clones, 91% recorded once. Sequences were derived from peripheral blood, sampled after pregnancy. Receptor source: a female donor with multiple sclerosis, enrolled in a pregnancy study.

CDR3 sequence: CASSLAQGALVEQYF. The CDR3 DNA is TGTGCCAGCAGCTTAGCACAGGGGGCTTTGGTCGAGCAGTACTTC. The rearrangement joins TRBV11-2 to TRBJ2-7; 9 nucleotides align to TRBD1. The CDR3 has 15 amino acids. V trimming: 1 base; J trimming: 6 bases; junction bases outside the gene matches: 7. Germline assignment: CDR1 SGHAT and CDR2 FQNNGV.

The V and J genes are TRBV7-8 and TRBJ1-2; TRBD1 might be the D (6 bases). Germline loops: CDR1 SGHVS, CDR2 FQNEAQ. The V gene lost 1 base and the J gene lost 7 bases, with 22 bases spanning the gap. CDR3 length: 17 residues. CDR3 protein: CASSLGGSQGWGGGYTF. The CDR3 bases are TGTGCCAGCAGCTTAGGGGGATCACAGGGTTGGGGTGGTGGCTACACCTTC. The full variable domain, completed using reference TRBV7-8 and TRBJ1-2, is GAGVSQSPRYKVAKRGQDVALRCDPISGHVSLFWYQQALGQGPEFLTYFQNEAQLDKSGLPSDRFFAERPEGSVSTLKIQRTQQEDSAVYLCASSLGGSQGWGGGYTFGSGTRLTVV.

This sequence joins TRBV7-2 and TRBJ2-7; maybe TRBD2 (5 bases). In germline, CDR1 is SGHTA, CDR2 FQGNSA. The CDR3 totals 14 residues. Between the trimmed V and J ends, which lost 5 bases and 2 bases, there was a span of 13 bases. The CDR3 DNA reads as TGTGCCAGCAGCACGAAAGAGGGCACCTACGAGCAGTACTTC. This translates into CASSTKEGTYEQYF.

The chain couples TRBV5-4 to TRBJ1-3, with TRBD1 matching over 7 bases. This CDR3 region has 14 residues. Germline loops: CDR1 SGHNT, CDR2 YYREEE (reference sequence). Losses at the gene ends were 5 bases for V and 3 bases for J; bases not matched to a gene: 5. The CDR3 coding sequence is TGTGCCAGCAGGGAGGGGACAGTTGGAAACACCATATATTTT. Its protein is CASREGTVGNTIYF.

This chain links TRBV5-6 with TRBJ2-1; 8 nucleotides agree with TRBD2. Germline CDR1 SGHDT, CDR2 YYEEEE. V lost 0 bases and J lost 1; bases outside the gene matches: 3. This CDR3 is 16 amino acids long. DNA of the CDR3: TGTGCCAGCAGCTTGGCAAAGCGGGGGTCCTACAATGAGCAGTTCTTC. This codes for CASSLAKRGSYNEQFF.

This clone was detected once. V usage is TRBV18 and J usage is TRBJ1-1, with D maybe TRBD1 (5 bases). The germline V gene has CDR1 KGHSH and CDR2 LQKENI. The ends were cut back, 1 base at V and 5 bases at J, with 5 bases in the middle. The CDR3 is 12 amino acids. The CDR3 loop is CASSPQGTEAFF. The CDR3 nucleotides read TGTGCCAGCTCACCACAGGGGACTGAAGCTTTCTTT.

This sequence joins TRBV9 and TRBJ2-7, with TRBD2 matching 13 bases. Losses at the gene ends were 3 bases for V and 0 bases for J; bases not matched to a gene: 3. The germline V gene encodes CDR1 SGDLS and CDR2 YYNGEE. The CDR3 contains 16 residues. The CDR3 bases are TGTGCCAGCAGCGGGGGACTAGCGGGGAACTCCTACGAGCAGTACTTC. Amino acids: CASSGGLAGNSYEQYF.

The chain recombines TRBV10-3 with TRBJ2-7, with D tentatively TRBD1 (7 bases). The CDR3 loop spans 13 amino acids. From germline, CDR1 is ENHRY and CDR2 SYGVKD. V was trimmed by 5 bases and J by 3 bases, leaving 11 bases between them. CDR3 nucleotide sequence: TGTGCCATCAGTTCAGGGGGGAGCTACGAGCAGTACTTC. It is translated as CAISSGGSYEQYF.

The V gene is TRBV7-9, the J gene TRBJ1-4; D unclear. From germline, CDR1 is SEHNR and CDR2 FQNEAQ (reference sequence). Trimming cost V 8 bases and J 3 bases, with 10 bases left between them. This CDR3 has 13 amino acids. The CDR3, as DNA: TGTGCCAGCTCCGAGGAGGCTAATGAAAAACTGTTTTTT. Translation gives CASSEEANEKLFF.

The rearrangement uses TRBV2 and TRBJ2-1; D is uncertain. Trimming left V 3 bases short and J 4 bases short, with 7 bases between. The CDR3 totals 13 residues. Germline CDR1 SNHLY, CDR2 FYNNEI. The CDR3, as DNA: TGTGCCAGCAGTGAGCACGGTTACAATGAGCAGTTCTTC. It yields the protein CASSEHGYNEQFF.

The chain combines TRBV5-1 with TRBJ1-2, with TRBD1 identical over 8 bases. The CDR3 totals 15 residues. V lost 3 bases to trimming and J lost 5 bases; unmatched junction nucleotides: 9. The V gene's germline CDR1 is SGHRS and CDR2 YFSETQ. CDR3 sequence reads: CASSSTGGGDYGYTF. The CDR3 DNA follows: TGCGCCAGCAGCTCCACAGGGGGTGGTGATTATGGCTACACCTTC.

V and J are TRBV6-1 and TRBJ1-2; D ambiguous. Germline CDR1 is MNHNS and CDR2 is SASEGT. The CDR3 consists of 12 residues. V dropped 6 bases and J dropped 0 bases, with 5 bases sitting between them. The CDR3 is CASSESNYGYTF. The DNA of the CDR3 is TGTGCCAGCAGCGAGTCTAACTATGGCTACACCTTC.

The chain is built from TRBV18 and TRBJ1-1; unclear D gene. Trimming took off 1 base at V and 3 bases at J, with 12 bases between the two ends. From germline, CDR1 is KGHSH and CDR2 LQKENI. CDR3 length: 15 amino acids. In DNA form, the CDR3 reads TGTGCCAGCTCACCACAAGTATTACCGGACACTGAAGCTTTCTTT. This encodes CASSPQVLPDTEAFF.

This chain uses TRBV5-1 with TRBJ1-2, with 8 positions matching TRBD1. The ends lost 4 bases at V and 7 bases at J; junction bases unmatched: 12. The germline CDR1 and CDR2 sequences are SGHRS and YFSETQ. The CDR3 runs to 15 residues. CDR3 in amino acids: CASSPDRAPGGGYTF. The CDR3, as DNA: TGCGCCAGCAGCCCGGACAGGGCCCCGGGTGGTGGCTACACCTTC. The full variable domain, completed using reference TRBV5-1 and TRBJ1-2, is KAGVTQTPRYLIKTRGQQVTLSCSPISGHRSVSWYQQTPGQGLQFLFEYFSETQRNKGNFPGRFSGRQFSNSRSEMNVSTLELGDSALYLCASSPDRAPGGGYTFGSGTRLTVV.

The chain recombines TRBV5-4 with TRBJ1-2; no reliable D call. Germline CDR1 SGHNT, CDR2 YYREEE (reference sequence). Deletions cut 3 bases from V and 3 bases from J, with 15 bases between. This CDR3 has 15 residues. The CDR3 DNA reads as TGTGCCAGCAGCTGGGCGGGGTCCGCAGACTATGGCTACACCTTC. Translated: CASSWAGSADYGYTF.

The chain carries TRBV6-5 and TRBJ2-1; 8 bases map to TRBD2. In germline, CDR1 is MNHEY, CDR2 SVGAGI. The CDR3 spans 15 residues. V lost 6 bases to trimming and J lost 1 base; unmatched junction nucleotides: 5. CDR3 nucleotide sequence: TGTGCCAGCAGGAGGACTAGCTCGTCCTACAATGAGCAGTTCTTC. This gives the protein CASRRTSSSYNEQFF.